This is a list of T cell receptor beta chains from one sample in a study of cytomegalovirus exposure and HLA in healthy donors. The method was immunoSEQ multiplex PCR; TCRdb's version includes in-frame clones alone and lacks a portion of them. Among some 120,000 clones listed, approximately 78% were seen once. Input material: PBMCs. The receptors were gathered from a woman in her forties in good health and CMV-seropositive. Each CDR3 is given with its conserved first and last residue. D genes are given only for firm matches. Only some rows state a clone size, as once, few, many or a class for expanded clones.

NA	TRBV15	NA	TRBJ2-3	TGTGCCACCAGCAGCGAGTGGGATACGCAGTATTTT	CATSSEWDTQYF
NA	TRBV4-3	NA	TRBJ2-1	TGCGCCAGCAGCCAAAGTGCGGGGAGTCGTGAGCAGTTCTTC	CASSQSAGSREQFF
TRBD1	TRBV27	NA	TRBJ1-2	TGTGCCAGCAGTCCGACAGGGGGTAACGGCTACACCTTC	CASSPTGGNGYTF
TRBD1	TRBV7-9	NA	TRBJ1-2	TGTGCTAGCGAGGGGACAGGCTGGCACTATGGCTACACCTTC	CASEGTGWHYGYTF
NA	TRBV29-1	NA	TRBJ2-7	TGCAGCGTTGGGGGCTCTTTGGCAGGCCCCCCCACCTACGAGCAGTACTTC	CSVGGSLAGPPTYEQYF
TRBD1	TRBV14	NA	TRBJ1-1	TGTGCCAGCAGCCAGACGAGGACAGGAAACACTGAAGCTTTCTTT	CASSQTRTGNTEAFF
NA	TRBV9	NA	TRBJ2-7	TGTGCCAGCAGCGTAGACTACCCGTCCCGCGAGCAGTACTTC	CASSVDYPSREQYF
TRBD2	TRBV5-1	NA	TRBJ2-5	TGCGCCAGCAGCTTACTAGCGGGGGCTCAAGAGACCCAGTACTTC	CASSLLAGAQETQYF
NA	TRBV15	once	TRBJ1-5	TGTGCCACCAGCAGATCCCCCCAGGGGAATCAGCCCCAGCATTTT	CATSRSPQGNQPQHF
TRBD1	TRBV7-2	NA	TRBJ1-1	TGTGCCAGCAGCTTTTTCGGACAGGGCACTGAAGCTTTCTTT	CASSFFGQGTEAFF
TRBD1	TRBV5-4	NA	TRBJ2-6	TGTGCCAGCACCGAGGGGGCAGGGCCTCTCTCTGGGGCCAACGTCCTGACTTTC	CASTEGAGPLSGANVLTF
TRBD2	TRBV5-1	few	TRBJ2-3	TGCGCCAGCAGTCATGGCCAAGGTGCGCTAGCGGGGGATACGCAGTATTTT	CASSHGQGALAGDTQYF
NA	TRBV5-1	NA	TRBJ1-2	TGCGCCAGCAGCTTGGGGCCAGCGGACTATGGCTACACCTTC	CASSLGPADYGYTF
NA	TRBV6-5	NA	TRBJ1-1	TGTGCCAGCAGAGCGGACAGTGCCGGAGCTTTCTTT	CASRADSAGAFF
TRBD1	TRBV5-6	NA	TRBJ2-7	TGTGCCAGCAGCGTAGGACAGGGAGCTTTCTACGAGCAGTACTTC	CASSVGQGAFYEQYF
NA	TRBV29-1	NA	TRBJ2-5	TGCAGCTTTTACGACAGGATAGAGCAGTACTTC	CSFYDRIEQYF
TRBD1	TRBV7-6	NA	TRBJ2-1	TGTGCCAGCAGCTTAGCAGGGGGCGCTGAAGGTGAGCAGTTCTTC	CASSLAGGAEGEQFF
NA	TRBV7-3	NA	TRBJ2-5	TGTGCCAGCAGCTCCGGGGTCACTAACCAAGAGACCCAGTACTTC	CASSSGVTNQETQYF
NA	TRBV13	NA	TRBJ1-2	TGTGCCAGCAGCGGTAAATCAGGACAGTTCGATGGCTACACCTTC	CASSGKSGQFDGYTF
TRBD2	TRBV7-6	NA	TRBJ2-1	TGTGCCAGCAGCTTAGCACCCCCTACTCGCGGGGGAGGCAATGAGCAGTTCTTC	CASSLAPPTRGGGNEQFF
TRBD1	TRBV18	NA	TRBJ1-6	TGTGCCAGCTCACTCGACAGGGGTAATTCACCCCTCCACTTT	CASSLDRGNSPLHF
TRBD2	TRBV29-1	NA	TRBJ2-1	TGCGTGTGGGAGGGGAGCTCCTACAATGAGCAGTTCTTC	CVWEGSSYNEQFF
NA	TRBV10-3	NA	TRBJ1-2	TGTGCCATCAGTGAGTCGGTGGCAGTGGAGGGCTACACCTTC	CAISESVAVEGYTF
NA	TRBV19	NA	TRBJ1-1	TGTGCCAGTAGTACCCAGGTGGGCCCTGAAGCTTTCTTT	CASSTQVGPEAFF
TRBD1	TRBV6-6	NA	TRBJ1-1	TGTGCCAGCAGTTACCTCCTGGGACAGGGAAACACTGAAGCTTTCTTT	CASSYLLGQGNTEAFF
NA	TRBV7-6	once	TRBJ1-6	TGTGCCAGCAGCTTAGTCCGGCAGGGGCCTTTCAATTCACCCCTCCACTTT	CASSLVRQGPFNSPLHF
NA	TRBV13	NA	TRBJ2-7	TGTGCCAGCGGTGGCAGCTCCTACGAGCAGTACTTC	CASGGSSYEQYF
TRBD1	TRBV10-3	NA	TRBJ2-3	TGTGCTTCCACCCGGGACAGAAGCACAGATACGCAGTATTTT	CASTRDRSTDTQYF
NA	TRBV7-3	few	TRBJ2-2	TGTGCCAGCAGCTCCACTAGTTACACCGGGGAGCTGTTTTTT	CASSSTSYTGELFF
NA	TRBV1	NA	TRBJ1-2	TGCACCAGCAGCCGGGACAGGGGACGGGATGGCTACACCTTC	CTSSRDRGRDGYTF
NA	TRBV4-3	NA	TRBJ2-3	TGCGCCAGCAGCCAACAGGGTCTGGTGGCAGATACGCAGTATTTT	CASSQQGLVADTQYF
NA	TRBV13	NA	TRBJ1-1	TGTGCCAGCAGCACGACTGAGAACACTGAAGCTTTCTTT	CASSTTENTEAFF
TRBD1	TRBV18	NA	TRBJ1-1	TGTGCCAGCTCACCCGGGACAGGGAATGAAGCTTTCTTT	CASSPGTGNEAFF
TRBD2	TRBV5-4	NA	TRBJ2-3	TGTGCCAGCAGCTTGGGACTAGCGGGGGATTCTAGCACAGATACGCAGTATTTT	CASSLGLAGDSSTDTQYF
TRBD1	TRBV13	NA	TRBJ2-7	TGTGCCAGCAGTTACAACCCGGGACAGGGGTCTCGGCAGTACTTC	CASSYNPGQGSRQYF
NA	TRBV10-3	once	TRBJ1-2	TGTGCCATCAGTGAACAACGAGGACAGTATGGCTACACCTTC	CAISEQRGQYGYTF
NA	TRBV7-2	NA	TRBJ1-5	TGTGCCAGCACCGTCAATGGACAGCTCCATCAGCCCCAGCATTTT	CASTVNGQLHQPQHF
NA	TRBV9	NA	TRBJ2-5	TGTGCCAGCAGCGTAAATCCCGCTACCGGAGAGACCCAGTACTTC	CASSVNPATGETQYF
TRBD1	TRBV11-2	NA	TRBJ1-5	TGTGCCAGCAGCTTAGGTCCGGACAGGAACAATCAGCCCCAGCATTTT	CASSLGPDRNNQPQHF
NA	TRBV4-3	once	TRBJ1-5	TGCGCCAGCAGCCAAGAGCCCTCGGTTAGCAATCAGCCCCAGCATTTT	CASSQEPSVSNQPQHF
TRBD1	TRBV18	NA	TRBJ1-1	TGTGCCAGCTCACCTGGACAGGACACTGAAGCTTTCTTT	CASSPGQDTEAFF
NA	TRBV7-2	NA	TRBJ2-7	TGTGCCAGCAGCCCAATCGGTGGCTCCTACGAGCAGTACTTC	CASSPIGGSYEQYF
NA	TRBV19	NA	TRBJ1-6	TGTGCCAGTAGTTCCGCGAATTCACCCCTCCACTTT	CASSSANSPLHF
NA	TRBV10-3	NA	TRBJ1-1	TGTGCCATCAGTGCGGCAGGGTTGAACACTGAAGCTTTCTTT	CAISAAGLNTEAFF
TRBD2	TRBV5-1	NA	TRBJ2-6	TGCGCCAGCAGCTTGCGACTACTAGCGGATACCTCTGGGGCCAACGTCCTGACTTTC	CASSLRLLADTSGANVLTF
TRBD1	TRBV4-2	NA	TRBJ2-1	TGTGCCAGCAGCCAAGATCTTTCTTCAGACAGGGGTCGGTTCTTC	CASSQDLSSDRGRFF
TRBD1	TRBV5-6	few	TRBJ1-4	TGTGCCAGCAGCAACTCCGGGACAGGGGATGAAAAACTGTTTTTT	CASSNSGTGDEKLFF
NA	TRBV21-1	NA	TRBJ1-1	TGTGCCAGCAGCATGGGAGGGCGCACTGAAGCTTTCTTT	CASSMGGRTEAFF
NA	TRBV2	NA	TRBJ2-3	TGTGCCAGCATAGTGGACTCTAGCACAGATACGCAGTATTTT	CASIVDSSTDTQYF
TRBD2	TRBV5-4	once	TRBJ2-1	TGTGCCAGCAGCGGTCGGCTCGGTAGCGGGGTTGATGAGCAGTTCTTC	CASSGRLGSGVDEQFF